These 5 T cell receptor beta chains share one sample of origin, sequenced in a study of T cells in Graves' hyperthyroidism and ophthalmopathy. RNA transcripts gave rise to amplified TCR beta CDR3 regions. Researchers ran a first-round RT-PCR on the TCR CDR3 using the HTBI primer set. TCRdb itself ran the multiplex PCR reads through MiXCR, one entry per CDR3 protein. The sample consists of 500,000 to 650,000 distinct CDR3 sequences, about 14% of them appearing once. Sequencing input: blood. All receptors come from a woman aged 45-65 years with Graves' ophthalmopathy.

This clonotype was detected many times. The CDR3 region is CSSQTTGATDTQYF. Written as DNA, the CDR3 is TGCAGCTCCCAGACGACAGGGGCTACAGATACGCAGTATTTT. The V call is TRBV29-1, the J call TRBJ2-3, with 8 bases lining up with TRBD1. The CDR3 extends over 14 amino acids. The V gene's germline CDR1 is SQVTM and CDR2 ANQGSEA. Unmatched junction bases numbered 10, after V lost 8 bases and J lost 3 bases.

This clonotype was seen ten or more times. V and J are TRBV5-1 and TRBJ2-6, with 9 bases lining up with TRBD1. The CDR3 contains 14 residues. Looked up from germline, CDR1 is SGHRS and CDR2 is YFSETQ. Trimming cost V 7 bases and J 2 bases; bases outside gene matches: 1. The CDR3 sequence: CASGQGPGANVLTF. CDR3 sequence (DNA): TGCGCCAGCGGACAGGGGCCTGGGGCCAACGTCCTGACTTTC.

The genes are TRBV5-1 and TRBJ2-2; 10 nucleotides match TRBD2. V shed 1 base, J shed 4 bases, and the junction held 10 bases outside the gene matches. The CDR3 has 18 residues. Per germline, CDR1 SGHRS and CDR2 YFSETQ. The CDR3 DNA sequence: TGCGCCAGCAGCTTGAGACTAGCGGGTCCCTTTGGCACCGGGGAGCTGTTTTTT. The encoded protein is CASSLRLAGPFGTGELFF.

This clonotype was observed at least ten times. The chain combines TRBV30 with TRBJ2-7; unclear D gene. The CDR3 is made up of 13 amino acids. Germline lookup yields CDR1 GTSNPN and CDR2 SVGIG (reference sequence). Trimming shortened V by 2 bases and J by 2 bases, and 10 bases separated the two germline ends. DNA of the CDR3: TGTGCCTGGAGTTTAGGCTTTGCCTACGAGCAGTACTTC. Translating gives CAWSLGFAYEQYF.

CDR3 sequence (DNA): TGCGCCAGCAGCCAAGAATTACTAGCGGGAGGAGTTGGGGAGACCCAGTACTTC. It is translated as CASSQELLAGGVGETQYF. This chain joins TRBV4-3 and TRBJ2-5; the match to TRBD2 covers 12 bases. CDR3 length: 18 residues. J gave up 5 bases and V 0 bases, and 10 bases lay outside the gene matches. CDR1 is LGHNA, CDR2 YSLEER, per germline.